This T cell receptor (beta chain) was captured in a study of blood T cell repertoires in COVID-19. From germline, CDR1 is SNHLY and CDR2 FYNNEI. Losses at the gene ends were 6 bases for V and 6 bases for J; bases not matched to a gene: 8. The CDR3 spans 14 residues. Generated by immunoSEQ multiplex PCR, the TCRdb table keeps only in-frame clones and is missing some. The sample includes 470,000 or so clones, around 85% of them seen just once. Sequencing used peripheral blood. The J gene is TRBJ2-1, the V gene TRBV2; TRBD2 aligns across 7 bases. The sequence derives from a human donor in a cohort sampled during active COVID-19. The CDR3 sequence is CASRKLAAINEQFF. The CDR3, as DNA: TGTGCCAGCAGGAAGCTAGCGGCCATCAATGAGCAGTTCTTC.